This T cell receptor (beta chain) was recovered during a study of T cell responses to AZD1222 COVID-19 vaccine. Study in general: Second-dose intervals near 4 or 12 weeks were combined.

Data came from immunoSEQ multiplex PCR; TCRdb stores just in-frame clones and leaves some out. The data show approximately 85,000 clones, with 86% seen just once and 6% to 9% held by the top ten. Points from the study as a whole: Across the whole spike, CD4 TCRs peaked at regions 160-218 and 743-854. Vaccination with two AZD1222 doses was followed by a rise in Spike-specific TCR breadth and depth.

The length of the CDR3 is 15 residues. Trimming at V came to 1 base and at J to 4 bases, leaving 4 bases not matched to a gene. The germline V gene has CDR1 LGHDT and CDR2 YNNKEL (reference sequence). As concerns this clone: Its antigen is not known.

The rearrangement joins TRBV3-1 (or the pseudogene TRBV3-2) to TRBJ2-7, with 10 bases matching TRBD2. This specimen consisted of peripheral blood, obtained on day 0 of AZD1222 vaccination. The TCR comes from an adult in good health. As DNA, the CDR3 is TGTGCCAGCAGCCAAGGGACTAGCGGTCCATACGAGCAGTACTTC. Its protein product is CASSQGTSGPYEQYF.